A single sample gave rise to the 5 T cell receptor beta chains below, sequenced in a study of shared clonotypes between healthy human individuals. Generated by immunoSEQ multiplex PCR, the TCRdb table keeps only in-frame clones and is missing some. The data hold about 2.4 million clones, with 93% observed a single time. The sequencing input was naive CD4+ T cells from PBMCs. This sample's subset: CD45RA+ positively selected. These TCRs come from a man aged 18 to 30 in good health. Some clones in this sample may be carry-over from other donors' samples.

The chain recombines TRBV19 with TRBJ1-2, with unresolved D. Germline V gives CDR1 LNHDA, CDR2 SQIVND (reference sequence). The V end was cut by 5 bases, the J end by 6 bases, with 7 bases between. This CDR3 has 11 residues. CDR3 sequence: CASSVRHGYTF. CDR3 coding DNA: TGTGCCAGTAGTGTCAGACATGGCTACACCTTC. Complete variable domain (other parts from reference TRBV19 and TRBJ1-2): DGGITQSPKYLFRKEGQNVTLSCEQNLNHDAMYWYRQDPGQGLRLIYYSQIVNDFQKGDIAEGYSVSREKKESFPLTVTSAQKNPTAFYLCASSVRHGYTFGSGTRLTVV.

The chain couples TRBV5-1 to TRBJ2-5, with TRBD2 as a possible D gene (6 bases). Per the germline V gene, CDR1 is SGHRS and CDR2 is YFSETQ. Trimming stripped 4 bases from V and 7 bases from J, with 17 bases between. The CDR3 length is 14 residues. CDR3 in amino acids: CASSADPGVVTQYF. The CDR3 DNA is TGCGCCAGCAGCGCGGATCCGGGGGTGGTGACCCAGTACTTC.

The chain couples TRBV7-3 to TRBJ2-1, with 12 positions matching TRBD2. This CDR3 comprises 16 residues. CDR1 and CDR2 (germline): SGHTA, FQGTGA. The trim removed 6 bases at V and 5 bases at J, leaving 8 bases unmatched. In nucleotides, the CDR3 is TGTGCCAGCAGACGGACTAGCGGGGTTACTGACAATGAGCAGTTCTTC. Protein: CASRRTSGVTDNEQFF.

The rearrangement uses TRBV6-6 and TRBJ2-7; 7 bases agree with TRBD1. CDR3 size: 12 residues. Losses at the gene ends were 4 bases for V and 9 bases for J; bases not matched to a gene: 6. The germline V gene encodes CDR1 MNHNY and CDR2 SVGAGI (reference sequence). Written as DNA, the CDR3 is TGTGCCAGCAGTTCCGGGACAGAAGGGCAGTACTTC. Translating gives CASSSGTEGQYF.

The genes are TRBV7-8 and TRBJ2-7; 12 nucleotides agree with TRBD1. The germline gives CDR1 SGHVS, CDR2 FQNEAQ. V was clipped by 6 bases and J by 0 bases; unmatched bases: 9. The CDR3 loop spans 17 amino acids. CDR3 DNA sequence: TGTGCCAGCAGGGGACAGGGGGCTAGCGGGAGCTCCTACGAGCAGTACTTC. It specifies CASRGQGASGSSYEQYF.